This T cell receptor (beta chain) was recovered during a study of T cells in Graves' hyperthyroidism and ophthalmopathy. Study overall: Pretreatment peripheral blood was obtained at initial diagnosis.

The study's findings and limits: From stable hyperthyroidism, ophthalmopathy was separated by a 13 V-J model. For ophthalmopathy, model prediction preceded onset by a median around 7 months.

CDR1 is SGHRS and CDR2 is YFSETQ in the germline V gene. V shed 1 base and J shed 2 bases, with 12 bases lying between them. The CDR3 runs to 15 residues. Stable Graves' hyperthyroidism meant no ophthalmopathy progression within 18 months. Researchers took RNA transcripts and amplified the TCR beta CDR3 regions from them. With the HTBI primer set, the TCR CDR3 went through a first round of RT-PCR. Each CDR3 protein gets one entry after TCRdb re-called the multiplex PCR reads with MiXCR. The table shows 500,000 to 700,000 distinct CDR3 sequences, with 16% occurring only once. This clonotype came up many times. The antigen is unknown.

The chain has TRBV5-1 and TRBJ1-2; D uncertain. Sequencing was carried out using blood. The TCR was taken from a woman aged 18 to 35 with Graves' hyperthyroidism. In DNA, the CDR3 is TGCGCCAGCAGCTTGAGCAGTTTCAAGAACTATGGCTACACCTTC. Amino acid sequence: CASSLSSFKNYGYTF.